This paragraph covers one T cell receptor (beta chain) sequence. The sample comes from a study of cytomegalovirus exposure and HLA in healthy donors. Primers included in the PCR were 60 Vbeta and 13 Jbeta primers. Repertoires were generated with immunoSEQ multiplex PCR, while TCRdb's copy carries only in-frame clones and drops some. The sample lists 90,000 or so clones; just under 75% were seen once. Germline loops: CDR1 SGHTS, CDR2 YDEGEE. The ends lost 4 bases at V and 5 bases at J; junction bases unmatched: 14. The CDR3 sequence is 16 residues long. This sequence joins TRBV5-8 and TRBJ1-2; 7 positions agree with TRBD1. The sample consisted of PBMCs. The receptor was isolated from a man in his 60s in good health and CMV-seronegative. For the CDR3, the DNA is TGTGCCAGCAGCCGGAGACAGGGACCTGCCCGTTATGGCTACACCTTC. It specifies CASSRRQGPARYGYTF.